This paragraph covers one T cell receptor beta chain sequence. Its cognate antigen has yet to be identified. The sample holds no much larger clone one base away, and base qualities are not on file. This specimen belongs to a study of blood T cell repertoires in COVID-19 (dated by TCRdb to the early 2020s). A note on the overall study: The collaborator samples originated in the United States, Italy and Spain and spanned the acute and convalescent phases of COVID-19. The prospective study material was composed of cDNA or gDNA derived from T cells, B-cell-depleted T cells, or PBMCs. Deeply sampled blood TCRbeta repertoires from subjects exposed to, actively infected with, or recovered from COVID-19 were included in the dataset. The repertoires were released in a freely available public database meant as a resource for research on the immune response to SARS-CoV-2. Samples came from the ongoing ImmuneRACE study (first 160 participants) plus 1,254 subjects from 6 global collaborators. The sample metadata nearly always contained a de-identified subject ID, COVID-19 status, age in years and sex. Where HLA class I and class II types were available, the types were taken from metadata supplied by the sample provider, not from assay-based typing. The paper as a whole reports these results and caveats: How much clinical and demographic metadata was included differed by source and by participant, and the metadata was provided uncurated.

TCRbeta CDR3 regions were amplified from genomic DNA by means of the immunoSEQ Assay, a bias-controlled multiplex PCR. Regarding the original processing steps: Nucleated cell counts per sample were estimated from amplification of reference gene primers within the assay. Sequence reads were collapsed and filtered to measure the absolute abundance of every unique TCRbeta CDR3 rearrangement. For each sample, productive Simpson clonality was calculated by taking the square root of Simpson's diversity index across productive rearrangements. TCRdb obtained this table from immuneACCESS and retained in-frame rearrangements with V and J assigned. These tables miss some clones; where compared with another copy, unresolved V genes account for less than half of the shortfall, and the remainder is unexplained. V, J and clone size are taken as reported in that table, and D and trimming were inferred from the DNA itself. Counted in this sample were roughly 50,000 clones; 91% of them appeared once. Of the sample, around 7% is held by the ten largest clones.

The CDR1 and CDR2 encoded by the germline V gene (reference sequence) are DFQATT and SNEGSKA. The CDR3 spans 15 residues, from the cysteine through the phenylalanine. Just CDR3 DNA is preserved here, 45 bases in frame from base 1. Trimming takes 3 bases off V and 5 bases off J; junction bases not matched to a gene: 9. Collaborating institutions collected whole blood in K2EDTA tubes following their own protocols. Collaborator samples were shipped for TCRbeta analysis as frozen whole blood, isolated PBMCs, or DNA extracted from either sample type. The clonotype originates from a woman aged 55-70 years with active or convalescent COVID-19. The chain uses TRBV20-1 and TRBJ1-4, and 7 bases in between align with TRBD1. The specimen was peripheral blood. The nucleotides are TGCAGTGCTAGTGCTTTTGGCAGGGGGAATGAAAAACTGTTTTTT. Protein translation: CSASAFGRGNEKLFF.